What follows describes a single T cell receptor (beta chain). Its antigen is currently unknown. When the RNA was reverse transcribed, random hexamers were used with an input of about 0.5 to 1 ug. TCR beta CDR3 was amplified by immunoSEQ covering 54 Vbeta and 13 Jbeta. One entry per CDR3 protein results from TCRdb running MiXCR on the immunoSEQ multiplex PCR reads. The sample holds more than 150,000 distinct CDR3 sequences; 95% are singletons and the top ten take approximately 0.16%. The sample originates from a study of CD8 T cells in Susac syndrome. Study-wide findings and caveats: Expansion of Susac CD8+ clones peaked in TEMRA cells and in active patients.

Sequenced input: CD8+ T cells from PBMCs. This receptor was taken from a human donor with Susac syndrome.

The CDR3 sequence is CATSDLNTVANEQFF. The CDR3 nucleotides are TGTGCCACCAGTGATTTGAATACGGTTGCCAATGAGCAGTTCTTC. This sequence joins TRBV24-1 and TRBJ2-1; D not resolved. The CDR3 spans 15 residues. Between the trimmed V and J ends, which lost 0 bases and 6 bases, there was a span of 11 bases. Germline lookup yields CDR1 KGHDR and CDR2 SFDVKD.